This T cell receptor beta chain was identified in a study of long-term antiretroviral therapy in people with HIV. Overall study context: A decade or so separates the oldest specimens from the later 2015 immediate-ART recommendation.

Sequencing used immunoSEQ v3.0 at survey level. The data were produced by immunoSEQ multiplex PCR, yet TCRdb's version contains in-frame clones alone and is incomplete. The sample carries 20,000 to 25,000 clones, roughly 84% recorded once. The material was unsorted PBMCs, obtained about 2.4 years after starting antiretroviral therapy. This TCR derives from a man in his forties or fifties with HIV.

The CDR3 region has the DNA TGTGCCAGCAGCCAACACCGTCGTGGGACAGACGCTGAAGCTTTCTTT. It is translated as CASSQHRRGTDAEAFF. The J gene is TRBJ1-1, the V gene TRBV14; 7 nucleotides line up with TRBD1. V dropped 2 bases and J dropped 6; count of bases not matched to a gene: 12. Germline CDR1 SGHDN, CDR2 FVKESK. The CDR3 totals 16 residues.